This T cell receptor beta chain appears in the sequencing data of a study of T cell changes during pregnancy in multiple sclerosis. Sequencing was performed with immunoSEQ multiplex PCR; in TCRdb, only in-frame clones are kept and a portion is missing. The data contain about 76,000 clones, 93% of them singletons. V shed 3 bases, J shed 5 bases, and the junction held 5 bases outside the gene matches. Germline V gene lookup returns CDR1 SGDLS and CDR2 YYNGEE. This CDR3 is 14 amino acids long. This receptor was obtained from a female donor with multiple sclerosis, enrolled in a pregnancy study. This rearrangement joins TRBV9 to TRBJ2-5, with 9 bases lining up with TRBD1. The source material was peripheral blood, sampled in the second trimester of pregnancy. The CDR3 loop reads CASSGAGTGETQYF. In DNA form, the CDR3 reads TGTGCCAGCAGCGGGGCCGGGACAGGGGAGACCCAGTACTTC. Full variable domain (missing parts from reference TRBV9 and TRBJ2-5): DSGVTQTPKHLITATGQRVTLRCSPRSGDLSVYWYQQSLDQGLQFLIQYYNGEERAKGNILERFSAQQFPDLHSELNLSSLELGDSALYFCASSGAGTGETQYFGPGTRLLVL.